This TCR beta chain was sequenced in a study of blood T cell repertoires in COVID-19. For the study at large: Sources were T cells, B-cell-depleted T cells, or PBMCs; the material itself was cDNA or gDNA.

On this clone itself: Other DNA sequences of this sample code for an identical CDR3.

Original processing notes: Amplification from reference gene primers served as the basis for estimated nucleated cell counts. Sequencing was performed with immunoSEQ multiplex PCR; in TCRdb, only in-frame clones are kept and a portion is missing. V and J calls and clone size are copied from that table; D and trimming were computed from the DNA. The sample records around 100,000 clones, roughly 86% being singletons. The sequenced sample was peripheral blood. The sequence was collected from a man between 35 and 55 years old with acute or convalescent COVID-19.

CDR3 in DNA: TGTGCCAGTAGTATCGGACAGGGGGAAGGCTATGGCTACACCTTC. It encodes CASSIGQGEGYGYTF. The chain combines TRBV19 with TRBJ1-2; TRBD1 agrees at 10 bases. Germline CDR1 is LNHDA and CDR2 is SQIVND (reference sequence). V lost 3 bases to trimming and J lost 4 bases; unmatched junction nucleotides: 5. This CDR3 comprises 15 residues. The full variable domain, its missing parts supplied by reference TRBV19 and TRBJ1-2, is DGGITQSPKYLFRKEGQNVTLSCEQNLNHDAMYWYRQDPGQGLRLIYYSQIVNDFQKGDIAEGYSVSREKKESFPLTVTSAQKNPTAFYLCASSIGQGEGYGYTFGSGTRLTVV.